This TCR beta chain was identified during a study of cytomegalovirus exposure and HLA in healthy donors. On the study more broadly: A previous analysis identified around 120 million unique TCR beta sequences derived from 180 million or so T cells.

PCR used 60 Vbeta primers and 13 Jbeta primers. Original processing notes: Roughly 80 million unique TCR beta chains, 9 million to 11 million shared, were counted in a later analysis. Repertoires were generated with immunoSEQ multiplex PCR, while TCRdb's copy carries only in-frame clones and drops some. V, J and clone size were drawn from that table, and D and trimming were deduced from the DNA. The sample consists of approximately 140,000 clones, about 84% of them appearing once. Comment on this clone: Antigen: not known.

Overall study findings and caveats: Later work found that TCR association rates differed between HLA loci; DRB1 had the most and HLA-C the fewest. The analysis excluded some indistinguishable V segments, including TRBV6-2 and TRBV6-3.

CDR3 length: 17 amino acids. Germline CDR1 reads ENHRY; CDR2 reads SYGVKD. Unmatched junction bases numbered 3, after V lost 0 bases and J lost 0 bases. Specimen: PBMCs. The chain has TRBV10-3 and TRBJ2-7; TRBD2 matches at 12 bases. The sequence derives from a woman between 40 and 55 years old in good health and CMV-seropositive. The CDR3 reads CAISESRTSGNSYEQYF. The DNA for the CDR3 is TGTGCCATCAGTGAGTCCCGGACTAGCGGGAACTCCTACGAGCAGTACTTC.